Below, 28 T cell receptor beta chains from the same sample are listed, as sequenced in a study of blood T cell repertoires in COVID-19. Libraries were prepared by immunoSEQ multiplex PCR; TCRdb keeps only in-frame clonotypes and omits some of them. The sample has about 200,000 clones; more than 65% are singletons. The sample comprised PBMCs or T cells enriched from blood (not recorded which). These receptors all stem from a man aged 40-49 years who had recovered from COVID-19.

The chain employs TRBV7-2 and TRBJ1-2; D is undetermined. Trimming shortened V by 4 bases and J by 7 bases, and 13 bases separated the two germline ends. The CDR3 is 13 amino acids. Germline-derived CDR1 and CDR2 are SGHTA and FQGNSA. The CDR3 region is CASSSDIPSGYTF. The CDR3 DNA is TGTGCCAGCAGCTCCGACATTCCGAGTGGCTACACCTTC.

This clone was found a few times. The chain uses TRBV28 and TRBJ1-5, with D maybe TRBD1 (6 bases). V gave up 2 bases and J gave up 5 bases, with 13 bases separating them. The germline gives CDR1 MDHEN, CDR2 SYDVKM. The CDR3 totals 15 residues. The DNA of the CDR3 is TGTGCCAGCAGTTTACCCGAGGGGGTCCATCAGCCCCAGCATTTT. Translation: CASSLPEGVHQPQHF.

The chain carries TRBV7-9 and TRBJ1-6, with a weak D call TRBD1 (6 bases). The CDR3 runs to 17 residues. Trimming removed 2 bases from V and 6 bases from J, with 17 bases in between. The germline V gene has CDR1 SEHNR and CDR2 FQNEAQ (reference sequence). This chain's CDR3 is CASSLSRRQGSNSPLHF. For the CDR3, the DNA is TGTGCCAGCAGCTTATCAAGGCGGCAGGGGAGTAATTCACCCCTCCACTTT.

This clone appeared a few times. The chain couples TRBV5-6 to TRBJ1-3; D may be TRBD1 (6 bases). Germline V gene lookup returns CDR1 SGHDT and CDR2 YYEEEE. V lost 3 bases to trimming and J lost 4 bases, with 14 bases between them. The CDR3 consists of 15 residues. In DNA, the CDR3 is TGTGCCAGCAGCTCGAACCCGGGACAAGGAAACACCATATATTTT. Its protein is CASSSNPGQGNTIYF. The whole variable domain, remainder taken from reference TRBV5-6 and TRBJ1-3, is DAGVTQSPTHLIKTRGQQVTLRCSPKSGHDTVSWYQQALGQGPQFIFQYYEEEERQRGNFPDRFSGHQFPNYSSELNVNALLLGDSALYLCASSSNPGQGNTIYFGEGSWLTVV.

This clone was counted between two and nine times. The chain recombines TRBV5-8 with TRBJ1-5, with 9 bases matching TRBD1. With V trimmed by 5 bases and J by 5 bases, 17 bases remained unmatched. Looked up from germline, CDR1 is SGHTS and CDR2 is YDEGEE. The CDR3 runs to 18 residues. This CDR3 reads CASSTGTGILSGYQPQHF. The CDR3 nucleotides are TGTGCCAGCAGTACCGGGACAGGGATACTCAGTGGGTATCAGCCCCAGCATTTT.

The chain uses TRBV7-9 and TRBJ1-2; the D gene is possibly TRBD1 (6 bases). This CDR3 comprises 14 residues. Germline CDR1 and CDR2: SEHNR and FQNEAQ (reference sequence). V dropped 5 bases and J dropped 0 bases, with 10 bases sitting between them. The CDR3 loop is CASSLQGSNYGYTF. Here the CDR3 DNA reads TGTGCCAGCAGCCTACAGGGTTCTAACTATGGCTACACCTTC.

The chain has TRBV13 and TRBJ1-4, with D uncertain. The CDR3 is made up of 15 amino acids. The V and J ends lost 2 bases and 8 bases respectively, with 15 bases between them. The germline V gene has CDR1 PRHDT and CDR2 FYEKMQ (reference sequence). The CDR3 loop is CASSLNRLIGEKLFF. CDR3 nucleotides: TGTGCCAGCAGCTTAAACCGACTAATAGGCGAAAAACTGTTTTTT.

The genes are TRBV12-3 or TRBV12-4 and TRBJ2-7; D perhaps matches TRBD2 (5 bases). CDR3 length: 13 amino acids. Trimming shortened V by 6 bases and J by 3 bases, and 12 bases separated the two germline ends. The CDR3 DNA is TGTGCCAGCAGATTCGGACTGCTCTACGAGCAGTACTTC. Its protein is CASRFGLLYEQYF.

The CDR3 coding sequence is TGTGCCAGCAACCTTTTTGAGGATGAAGCTTTCTTT. The encoded protein is CASNLFEDEAFF. The chain joins TRBV28 to TRBJ1-1; D not certain. The CDR3 runs to 12 residues. V lost 7 bases, J lost 7 bases, and 13 bases lay in between. Per the germline V gene, CDR1 is MDHEN and CDR2 is SYDVKM.

This chain links TRBV9 with TRBJ2-3; no clear D gene. CDR1 and CDR2 from the germline V gene are SGDLS and YYNGEE. V lost 4 bases, J lost 0 bases, and 9 bases lay in between. The CDR3 is 14 amino acids. The CDR3 loop is CASSWQVSTDTQYF. In DNA, the CDR3 is TGTGCCAGCAGCTGGCAGGTTAGCACAGATACGCAGTATTTT.

The V gene is TRBV6-2 or TRBV6-3, the J gene TRBJ2-3, with a tentative D call TRBD1 (6 bases). Between the trimmed V and J ends, which lost 2 bases and 3 bases, there was a span of 9 bases. Germline loops: CDR1 MNHEY, CDR2 SVGEGT. The CDR3 is made up of 14 amino acids. As DNA, the CDR3 is TGTGCCAGCAGTTACGGGGGCCCGACAGATACGCAGTATTTT. It yields the protein CASSYGGPTDTQYF.

The chain joins TRBV2 to TRBJ1-2; unclear D gene. V lost 6 bases, J lost 4 bases, and 18 bases lay in between. CDR3 length equals 15 residues. Germline V gene data show CDR1 as SNHLY and CDR2 as FYNNEI. The CDR3 coding sequence is TGTGCCAGCAGGGACCGATCCGGGGTAGTCTATGGCTACACCTTC. Translating it yields CASRDRSGVVYGYTF.

A word on this clone: Other DNA sequences in the sample encode the same CDR3. The chain has TRBV15 and TRBJ1-2, with a possible D match to TRBD1 (6 bases). The CDR3 sequence is 14 residues long. CDR1 is LNHNV and CDR2 is YYDKDF in the germline V gene (reference sequence). The V gene lost 5 bases and the J gene lost 8 bases, with 18 bases spanning the gap. This CDR3 reads CATSWGQTMRGYTF. CDR3 DNA sequence: TGTGCCACCAGCTGGGGGCAGACGATGCGGGGCTACACCTTC. The full variable domain, with the rest looked up from reference TRBV15 and TRBJ1-2, is DAMVIQNPRYQVTQFGKPVTLSCSQTLNHNVMYWYQQKSSQAPKLLFHYYDKDFNNEADTPDNFQSRRPNTSFCFLDIRSPGLGDTAMYLCATSWGQTMRGYTFGSGTRLTVV.

The chain couples TRBV7-2 to TRBJ1-3, with TRBD1 as a possible D gene (6 bases). Germline V CDR1 and CDR2: SGHTA, FQGNSA. This CDR3 has 14 amino acids. V was pared by 2 bases and J by 1 base, with 6 bases between. The CDR3 is CASSLRGSGNTIYF. Here the CDR3 DNA reads TGTGCCAGCAGCTTAAGGGGGTCTGGAAACACCATATATTTT.

There are a few counts of this clone. The V gene is TRBV6-2 or TRBV6-3, the J gene TRBJ2-1; TRBD2 aligns across 7 bases. V was pared by 0 bases and J by 1 base, with 0 bases of the junction left unmatched. The CDR3 spans 15 residues. The germline CDR1 and CDR2 sequences are MNHEY and SVGEGT. CDR3 loop: CASSYSGGSYNEQFF. In nucleotides, the CDR3 is TGTGCCAGCAGTTACTCGGGGGGGTCCTACAATGAGCAGTTCTTC.

Here the CDR3 DNA reads TGCGCCAGCAGCTTCCGGGACAGGGCCTCTGAAGCTTTCTTT. Amino acid sequence: CASSFRDRASEAFF. V usage is TRBV5-1 and J usage is TRBJ1-1; 9 bases align to TRBD1. Germline V gives CDR1 SGHRS, CDR2 YFSETQ. This CDR3 has 14 amino acids. V lost 2 bases to trimming and J lost 6 bases; unmatched junction nucleotides: 5. Combining the CDR3 with reference TRBV5-1 and TRBJ1-1 gives the whole variable domain KAGVTQTPRYLIKTRGQQVTLSCSPISGHRSVSWYQQTPGQGLQFLFEYFSETQRNKGNFPGRFSGRQFSNSRSEMNVSTLELGDSALYLCASSFRDRASEAFFGQGTRLTVV.

The genes are TRBV28 and TRBJ2-7; 10 bases map to TRBD1. Germline V gene sequence: CDR1 MDHEN, CDR2 SYDVKM. The CDR3 consists of 15 residues. V shed 7 bases, J shed 1 base, and the junction held 7 bases outside the gene matches. CDR3 in DNA: TGTGCCAGCAACCCTTCGGGACAGGGGTCCTACGAGCAGTACTTC. Translated: CASNPSGQGSYEQYF. Combining the CDR3 with reference TRBV28 and TRBJ2-7 gives the whole variable domain DVKVTQSSRYLVKRTGEKVFLECVQDMDHENMFWYRQDPGLGLRLIYFSYDVKMKEKGDIPEGYSVSREKKERFSLILESASTNQTSMYLCASNPSGQGSYEQYFGPGTRLTVT.

The chain joins TRBV10-1 to TRBJ1-6; 7 bases are a match to TRBD1. Germline trimming cut 6 bases from V and 7 bases from J; bases unmatched to any gene: 6. CDR3 length: 14 residues. Per the germline V gene, CDR1 is WNHNN and CDR2 is SYGVQD (reference sequence). CDR3: CASSLGQKNSPLHF. The CDR3 nucleotides are TGCGCCAGCAGCTTGGGACAGAAGAATTCACCCCTCCACTTT.

The table lists this clone with a count of one. The chain joins TRBV3-1 (or the pseudogene TRBV3-2) to TRBJ2-4, with 12 bases matching TRBD2. The CDR3 sequence is 15 residues long. Losses at the gene ends were 0 bases for V and 11 bases for J; bases not matched to a gene: 5. Germline values: CDR1 LGHDT, CDR2 YNNKEL (reference sequence). CDR3 region: CASSQDGTSGLVQYF. The CDR3, as DNA: TGTGCCAGCAGCCAAGATGGGACTAGCGGGCTCGTTCAGTACTTC.

This chain links TRBV28 with TRBJ1-6, with D perhaps matching TRBD1 (6 bases). CDR1 and CDR2 from the germline V gene are MDHEN and SYDVKM. The CDR3 contains 14 residues. Trimming stripped 5 bases from V and 9 bases from J, with 14 bases between. CDR3: CASSPLGQRSPLHF. The CDR3 DNA follows: TGTGCCAGCAGTCCTCTCGGACAGCGTTCACCCCTCCACTTT.

V is TRBV4-1 and J is TRBJ1-2; TRBD1 agrees at 8 bases. The CDR3 loop spans 17 amino acids. The ends lost 4 bases at V and 4 bases at J; junction bases unmatched: 14. Germline loops: CDR1 MGHRA, CDR2 YSYEKL. CDR3 in amino acids: CASSLRTAGTGLYGYTF. CDR3 coding DNA: TGCGCCAGCAGCCTACGAACGGCGGGGACAGGCCTCTATGGCTACACCTTC.

The chain links TRBV28 to TRBJ1-5; D unresolved. Germline lookup yields CDR1 MDHEN and CDR2 SYDVKM. The V end lost 6 bases, the J end lost 8 bases, and 23 bases lay between the germline ends. This CDR3 has 16 residues. In nucleotides, the CDR3 is TGTGCCAGCAGCCCCACCAGACCCGGGGATAGGGAGCCCCAGCATTTT. The encoded protein is CASSPTRPGDREPQHF. Together with reference TRBV28 and TRBJ1-5, the CDR3 gives the full variable domain: DVKVTQSSRYLVKRTGEKVFLECVQDMDHENMFWYRQDPGLGLRLIYFSYDVKMKEKGDIPEGYSVSREKKERFSLILESASTNQTSMYLCASSPTRPGDREPQHFGDGTRLSIL.

The chain combines TRBV19 with TRBJ1-6, with D possibly matching TRBD1 (5 bases). The germline CDR1 and CDR2 sequences are LNHDA and SQIVND (reference sequence). V dropped 7 bases and J dropped 2 bases, with 12 bases sitting between them. The CDR3 has 15 residues. For the CDR3, the DNA is TGTGCCAGTAAGGAGGGGAGGACCTATAATTCACCCCTCCACTTT. This translates into CASKEGRTYNSPLHF.

The V call is TRBV3-1 (or the pseudogene TRBV3-2), the J call TRBJ2-2; the D gene is possibly TRBD1 (5 bases). The V gene lost 0 bases and the J gene lost 0 bases, with 11 bases spanning the gap. Germline loops: CDR1 LGHDT, CDR2 YNNKEL (reference sequence). This CDR3 region has 17 residues. Here the CDR3 reads CASSQEIDSANTGELFF. DNA of the CDR3: TGTGCCAGCAGCCAAGAAATTGACAGCGCGAACACCGGGGAGCTGTTTTTT.

The CDR3 sequence: CASSVGGVNEQFF. The CDR3 region has the DNA TGTGCCAGCAGCGTCGGGGGTGTCAATGAGCAGTTCTTC. The gene calls are TRBV9 and TRBJ2-1; the D gene is possibly TRBD2 (6 bases). V lost 2 bases and J 6 bases, leaving 9 bases between the germline ends. Germline V gene sequence: CDR1 SGDLS, CDR2 YYNGEE. CDR3 length: 13 amino acids.

This clone was detected once. The chain combines TRBV6-5 with TRBJ2-7, with TRBD1 matching over 8 bases. CDR1 is MNHEY, CDR2 SVGAGI, per germline. V shed 4 bases and J 2 bases; nucleotides not matched to a gene: 4. The CDR3 totals 14 residues. CDR3 nucleotides: TGTGCCAGCAGTTCCGGGACAGGAACCTACGAGCAGTACTTC. Its translation: CASSSGTGTYEQYF.

This sequence joins TRBV30 and TRBJ1-2; TRBD1 is a possible D gene (6 bases). The V gene lost 5 bases and the J gene lost 8 bases, with 18 bases spanning the gap. Germline V gene data show CDR1 as GTSNPN and CDR2 as SVGIG (reference sequence). This CDR3 is built from 13 residues. The CDR3 DNA reads TGTGCCTGGGAACACAGGGTAGGGTGGGGCTACACCTTC. It yields the protein CAWEHRVGWGYTF.

The CDR3 DNA reads TGTGCCAGCGAACGGCAACAGGGTGGCAACGTCCTGACTTTC. Its translation is CASERQQGGNVLTF. The genes are TRBV13 and TRBJ2-6, with D maybe TRBD1 (6 bases). V lost 8 bases, J lost 9 bases, and 17 bases lay in between. CDR1 and CDR2 (germline): PRHDT, FYEKMQ (reference sequence). This CDR3 has 14 amino acids.